The entry below gives a single T cell receptor beta chain sequence along with its context. This was a deep-level run. The protocol was immunoSEQ multiplex PCR, while the TCRdb copy is restricted to in-frame clones and leaves out a portion. The sample records about 480,000 clones, about 79% being singletons. These data originate in a study of shared clonotypes between healthy human individuals. Across the study: The people who gave samples were a couple of women and a few men aged 18 to 49.

The CDR3 has 16 residues. CDR1 is LGHNA, CDR2 YNFKEQ, per germline. V lost 0 bases, J lost 8 bases, and 9 bases stayed unmatched. This chain connects TRBV4-2 to TRBJ2-1, with 8 bases that match TRBD2. The sequenced material came from PBMCs. The source is a woman in her 40s in good health. Some clones in this sample may be carry-over from other donors' samples. CDR3 in DNA: TGTGCCAGCAGCCAAGATCGGGCGGGAGGTGTTGATGAGCAGTTCTTC. It codes for CASSQDRAGGVDEQFF.